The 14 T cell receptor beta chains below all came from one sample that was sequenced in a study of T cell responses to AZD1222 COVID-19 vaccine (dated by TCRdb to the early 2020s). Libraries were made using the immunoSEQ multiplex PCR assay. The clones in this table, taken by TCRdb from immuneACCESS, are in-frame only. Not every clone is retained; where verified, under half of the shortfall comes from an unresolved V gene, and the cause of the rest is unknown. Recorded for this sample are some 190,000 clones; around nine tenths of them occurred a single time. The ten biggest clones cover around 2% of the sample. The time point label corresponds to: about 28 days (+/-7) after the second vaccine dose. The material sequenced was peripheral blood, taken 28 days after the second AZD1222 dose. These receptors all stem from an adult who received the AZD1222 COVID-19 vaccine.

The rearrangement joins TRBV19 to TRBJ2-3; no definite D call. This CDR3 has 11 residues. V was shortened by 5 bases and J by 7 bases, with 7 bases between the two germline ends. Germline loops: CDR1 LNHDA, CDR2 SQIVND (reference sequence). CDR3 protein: CASSGANTQYF. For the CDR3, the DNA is TGTGCCAGTAGTGGCGCGAATACGCAGTATTTT.

CDR3 protein: CASRPTGVLREQYF. CDR3 in DNA: TGTGCCAGCAGGCCCACCGGGGTGCTCCGCGAGCAGTACTTC. This chain joins TRBV27 and TRBJ2-7, with a tentative D call TRBD2 (5 bases). This CDR3 spans 14 amino acids. V lost 6 bases to trimming and J lost 6 bases, with 18 bases between them. Germline V CDR1 and CDR2: MNHEY, SMNVEV (reference sequence).

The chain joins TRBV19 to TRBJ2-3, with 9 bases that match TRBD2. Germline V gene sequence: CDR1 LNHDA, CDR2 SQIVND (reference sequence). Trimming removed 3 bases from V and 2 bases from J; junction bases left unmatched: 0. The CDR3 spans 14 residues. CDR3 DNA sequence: TGTGCCAGTAGTATGGGACTAGCCACAGATACGCAGTATTTT. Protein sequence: CASSMGLATDTQYF.

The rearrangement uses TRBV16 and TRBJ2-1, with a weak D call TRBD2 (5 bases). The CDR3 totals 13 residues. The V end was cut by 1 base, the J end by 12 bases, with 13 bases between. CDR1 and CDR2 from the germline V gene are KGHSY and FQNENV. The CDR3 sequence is CASSQLATRGQFF. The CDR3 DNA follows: TGTGCCAGCAGCCAATTGGCCACTCGGGGGCAGTTCTTC.

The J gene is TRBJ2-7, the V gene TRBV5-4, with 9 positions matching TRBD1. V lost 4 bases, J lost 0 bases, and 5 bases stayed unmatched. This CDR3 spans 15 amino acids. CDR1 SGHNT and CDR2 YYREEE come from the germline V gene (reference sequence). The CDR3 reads CASSKDRGDSYEQYF. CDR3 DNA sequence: TGTGCCAGCAGCAAAGACAGGGGGGACTCCTACGAGCAGTACTTC.

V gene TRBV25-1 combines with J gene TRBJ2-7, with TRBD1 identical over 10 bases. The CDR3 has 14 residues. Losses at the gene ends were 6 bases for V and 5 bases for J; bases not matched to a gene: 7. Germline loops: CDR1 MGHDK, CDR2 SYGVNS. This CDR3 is CASRDRGGGDEQYF. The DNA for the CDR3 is TGTGCCAGCAGGGACAGGGGGGGAGGCGACGAGCAGTACTTC.

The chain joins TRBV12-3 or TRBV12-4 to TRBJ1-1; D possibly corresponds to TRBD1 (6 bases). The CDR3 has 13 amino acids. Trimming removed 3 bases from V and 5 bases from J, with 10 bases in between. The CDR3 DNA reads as TGTGCCAGCAGTTTCGGGGGCGGAACTGAAGCTTTCTTT. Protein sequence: CASSFGGGTEAFF.

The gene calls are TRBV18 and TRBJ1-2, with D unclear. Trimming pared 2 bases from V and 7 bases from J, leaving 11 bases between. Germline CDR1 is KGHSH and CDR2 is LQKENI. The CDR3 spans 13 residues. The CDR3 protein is CASSPGAGIGYTF. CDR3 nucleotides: TGTGCCAGCTCACCAGGAGCCGGGATTGGCTACACCTTC.

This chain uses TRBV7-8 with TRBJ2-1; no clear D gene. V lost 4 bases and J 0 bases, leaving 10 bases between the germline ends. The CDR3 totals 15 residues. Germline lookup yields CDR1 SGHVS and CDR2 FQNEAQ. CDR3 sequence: CASSSYSSSYNEQFF. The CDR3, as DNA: TGTGCCAGCAGCTCCTACTCGAGCTCCTACAATGAGCAGTTCTTC.

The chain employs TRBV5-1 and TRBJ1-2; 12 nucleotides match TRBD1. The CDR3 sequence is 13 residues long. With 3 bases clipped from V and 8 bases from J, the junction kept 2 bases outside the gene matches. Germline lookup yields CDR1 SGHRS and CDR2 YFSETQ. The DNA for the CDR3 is TGCGCCAGCAGCTGGGACAGGGGGCGAGGCTACACCTTC. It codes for CASSWDRGRGYTF.

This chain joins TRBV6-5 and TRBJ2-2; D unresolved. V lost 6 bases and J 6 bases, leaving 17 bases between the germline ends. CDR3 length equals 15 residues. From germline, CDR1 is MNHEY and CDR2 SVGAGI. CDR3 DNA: TGTGCCAGCAGCGACCCACTTCGGGCCCCCGGGGAGCTGTTTTTT. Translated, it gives CASSDPLRAPGELFF.

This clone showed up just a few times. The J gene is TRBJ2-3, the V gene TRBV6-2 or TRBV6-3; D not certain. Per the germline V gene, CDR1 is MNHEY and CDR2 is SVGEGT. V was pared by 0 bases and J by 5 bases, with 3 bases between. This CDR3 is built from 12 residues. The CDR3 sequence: CASSYSKDTQYF. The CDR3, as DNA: TGTGCCAGCAGTTACTCGAAAGATACGCAGTATTTT.

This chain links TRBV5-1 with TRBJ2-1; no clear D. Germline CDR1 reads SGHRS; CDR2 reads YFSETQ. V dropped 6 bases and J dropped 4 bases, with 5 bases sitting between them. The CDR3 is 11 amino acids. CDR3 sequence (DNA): TGCGCCAGCAAAACGTACAATGAGCAGTTCTTC. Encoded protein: CASKTYNEQFF.

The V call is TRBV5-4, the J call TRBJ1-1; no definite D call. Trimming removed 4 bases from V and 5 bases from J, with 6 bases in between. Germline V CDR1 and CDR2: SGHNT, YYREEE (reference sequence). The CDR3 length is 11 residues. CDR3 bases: TGTGCCAGCAGCCTCAGAACTGAAGCTTTCTTT. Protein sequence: CASSLRTEAFF.